This T cell receptor beta chain emerged from a study of neoadjuvant anti-PD-1 for oral cavity cancer. Study at large: Patients without progression got a fourth dose around day 43.

Study-wide points: Larger post-treatment preexisting tumor clones tracked with greater tumor shrinkage. Higher pretreatment Treg/Th17 ratios tracked higher pretreatment blood clonality.

Regarding this clone: Its antigen is currently unknown.

The germline V gene has CDR1 SGHRS and CDR2 YFSETQ. This CDR3 spans 15 amino acids. V dropped 5 bases and J dropped 4; count of bases not matched to a gene: 8. Clones were sequenced by immunoSEQ multiplex PCR, and TCRdb holds only the in-frame ones, with some missing. The sample gives under 15,000 clones, around 60% of which show up once; approximately 7% is in the top ten. The TCR originated in a person aged 40-85 years with oral cavity squamous cell carcinoma. The donor label of this sample is uncertain. The source was tumor tissue, collected before nivolumab (anti-PD-1) treatment. This chain joins TRBV5-1 and TRBJ1-1; 10 nucleotides match TRBD1. The CDR3 region has the DNA TGCGCCAGCAGATCTACCCGGACAGGGGGCACTGAAGCTTTCTTT. This sequence encodes CASRSTRTGGTEAFF.